This T cell receptor (beta chain) was documented in a study of CD8 T cells in ankylosing spondylitis. Study-level findings and limits: Within ankylosing spondylitis blood, a TCR beta motif made up of under 10 highly homologous variants appeared to be characteristic. Reported data indicate significant enrichment of disease-linked clones within matched ankylosing spondylitis synovial fluid.

Germline values: CDR1 ENHRY, CDR2 SYGVKD. This CDR3 is 16 amino acids long. The V segment lost 6 bases and the J segment 1 base; nucleotides outside the gene matches: 4. This clonotype was detected ten times or more. Its cognate antigen is unknown. TCRdb reanalysed the 5' RACE reads using MiXCR and keeps one entry per CDR3 protein. Here the sample spans about 460,000 distinct CDR3 sequences, roughly 5.3% being singletons. The J gene is TRBJ2-2, the V gene TRBV10-3; TRBD2 agrees at 11 bases. The clonotype was recovered from a male donor with ankylosing spondylitis. Sequenced input: blood, either unsorted or a sorted T cell fraction (not recorded which). The CDR3 reads CAISRGTSGNTGELFF. The CDR3 DNA sequence: TGTGCCATCAGCCGAGGGACTAGCGGGAACACCGGGGAGCTGTTTTTT.